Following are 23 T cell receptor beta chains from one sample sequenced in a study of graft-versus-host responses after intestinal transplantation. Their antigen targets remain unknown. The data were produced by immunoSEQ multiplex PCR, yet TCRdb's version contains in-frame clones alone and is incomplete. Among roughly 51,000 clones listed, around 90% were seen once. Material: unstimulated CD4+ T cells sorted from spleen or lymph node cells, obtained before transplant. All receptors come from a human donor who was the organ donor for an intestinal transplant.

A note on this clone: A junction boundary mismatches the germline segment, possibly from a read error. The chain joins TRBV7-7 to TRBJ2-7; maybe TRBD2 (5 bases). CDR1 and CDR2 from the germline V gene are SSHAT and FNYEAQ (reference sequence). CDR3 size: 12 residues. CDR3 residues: CASSFRRCEQYF. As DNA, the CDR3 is TGTGCTAGCAGCTTCCGGAGGTGCGAGCAGTACTTC. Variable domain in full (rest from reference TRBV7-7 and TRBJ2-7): GAGVSQSPRYKVTKRGQDVTLRCDPISSHATLYWYQQALGQGPEFLTYFNYEAQPDKSGLPSDRFSAERPEGSISTLTIQRTEQRDSAMYRCASSFRRCEQYFGPGTRLTVT.

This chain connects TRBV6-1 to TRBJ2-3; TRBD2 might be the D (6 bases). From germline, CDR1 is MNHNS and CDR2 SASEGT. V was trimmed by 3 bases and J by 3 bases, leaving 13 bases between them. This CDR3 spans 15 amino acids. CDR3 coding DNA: TGTGCCAGCAGTGATTCGGCGGGGATAACAGATACGCAGTATTTT. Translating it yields CASSDSAGITDTQYF.

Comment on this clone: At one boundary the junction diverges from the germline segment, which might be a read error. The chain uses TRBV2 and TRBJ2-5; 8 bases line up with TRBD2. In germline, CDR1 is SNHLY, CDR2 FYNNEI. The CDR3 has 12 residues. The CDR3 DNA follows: TGTGCCAGCAGTACCGGGACTAGTATTGGGGACTTC. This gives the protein CASSTGTSIGDF.

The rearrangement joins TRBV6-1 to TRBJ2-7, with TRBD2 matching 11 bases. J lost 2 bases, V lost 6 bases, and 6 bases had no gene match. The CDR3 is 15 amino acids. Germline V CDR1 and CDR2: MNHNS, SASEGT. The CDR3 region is CASRLGLAGPYEQYF. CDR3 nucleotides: TGTGCCAGCAGGCTAGGACTAGCGGGCCCCTACGAGCAGTACTTC.

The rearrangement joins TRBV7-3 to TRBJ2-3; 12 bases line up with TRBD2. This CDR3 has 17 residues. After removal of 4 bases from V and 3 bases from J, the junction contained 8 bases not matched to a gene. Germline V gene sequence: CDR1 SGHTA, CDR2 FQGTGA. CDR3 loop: CASSWASGRDETDTQYF. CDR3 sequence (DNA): TGTGCCAGCAGCTGGGCTAGCGGGAGGGATGAAACAGATACGCAGTATTTT.

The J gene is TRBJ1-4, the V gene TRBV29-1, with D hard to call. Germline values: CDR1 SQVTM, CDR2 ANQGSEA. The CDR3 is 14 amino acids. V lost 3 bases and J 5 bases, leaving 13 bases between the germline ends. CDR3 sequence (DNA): TGCAGCGTTGATAAGGCAGGTCAGAATGAAAAACTGTTTTTT. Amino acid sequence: CSVDKAGQNEKLFF.

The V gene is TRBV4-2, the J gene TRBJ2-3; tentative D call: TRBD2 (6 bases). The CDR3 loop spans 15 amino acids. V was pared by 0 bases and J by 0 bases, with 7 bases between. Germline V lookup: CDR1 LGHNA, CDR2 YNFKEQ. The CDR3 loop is CASSQDGTSTDTQYF. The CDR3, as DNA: TGTGCCAGCAGCCAAGACGGGACTAGCACAGATACGCAGTATTTT.

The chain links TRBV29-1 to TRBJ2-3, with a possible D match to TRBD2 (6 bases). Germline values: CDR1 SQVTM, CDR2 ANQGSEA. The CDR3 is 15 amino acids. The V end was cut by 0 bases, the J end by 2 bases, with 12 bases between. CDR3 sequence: CSVEDLSGFTDTQYF. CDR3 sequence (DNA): TGCAGCGTTGAAGACCTTAGCGGCTTCACAGATACGCAGTATTTT.

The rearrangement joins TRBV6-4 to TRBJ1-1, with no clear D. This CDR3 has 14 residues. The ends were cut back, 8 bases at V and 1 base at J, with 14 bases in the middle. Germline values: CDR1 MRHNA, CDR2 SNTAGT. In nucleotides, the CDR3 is TGTGCCAGCGCCCTGGACGGGAGGAACACTGAAGCTTTCTTT. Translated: CASALDGRNTEAFF.

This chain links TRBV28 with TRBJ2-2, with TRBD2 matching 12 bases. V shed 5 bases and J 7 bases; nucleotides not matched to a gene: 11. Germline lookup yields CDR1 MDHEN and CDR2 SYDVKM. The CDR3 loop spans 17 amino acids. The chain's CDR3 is CASSQASGRASFGELFF. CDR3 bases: TGTGCCAGCAGTCAGGCTAGCGGGAGGGCCTCTTTCGGGGAGCTGTTTTTT.

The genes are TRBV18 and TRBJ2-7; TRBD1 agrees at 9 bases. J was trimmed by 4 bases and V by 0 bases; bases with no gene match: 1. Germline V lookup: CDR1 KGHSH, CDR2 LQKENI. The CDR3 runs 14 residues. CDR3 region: CASSPPDRGYEQYF. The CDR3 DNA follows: TGTGCCAGCTCACCACCGGACAGGGGTTACGAGCAGTACTTC. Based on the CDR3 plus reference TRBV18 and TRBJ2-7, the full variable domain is NAGVMQNPRHLVRRRGQEARLRCSPMKGHSHVYWYRQLPEEGLKFMVYLQKENIIDESGMPKERFSAEFPKEGPSILRIQQVVRGDSAAYFCASSPPDRGYEQYFGPGTRLTVT.

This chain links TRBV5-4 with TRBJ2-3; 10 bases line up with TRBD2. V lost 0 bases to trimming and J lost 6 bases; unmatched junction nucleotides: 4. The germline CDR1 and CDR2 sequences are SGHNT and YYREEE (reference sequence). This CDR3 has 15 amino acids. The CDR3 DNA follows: TGTGCCAGCAGCTTGGCGAGCGGGAGGGAGGATACGCAGTATTTT. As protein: CASSLASGREDTQYF. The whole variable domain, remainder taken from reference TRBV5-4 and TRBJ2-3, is ETGVTQSPTHLIKTRGQQVTLRCSSQSGHNTVSWYQQALGQGPQFIFQYYREEENGRGNFPPRFSGLQFPNYSSELNVNALELDDSALYLCASSLASGREDTQYFGPGTRLTVL.

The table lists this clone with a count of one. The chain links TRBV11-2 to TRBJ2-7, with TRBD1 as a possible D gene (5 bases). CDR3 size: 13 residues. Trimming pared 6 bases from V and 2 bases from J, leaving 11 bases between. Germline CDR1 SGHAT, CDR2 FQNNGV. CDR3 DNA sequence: TGTGCCAGCAGTAAAGGGGATCCCTACGAGCAGTACTTC. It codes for CASSKGDPYEQYF.

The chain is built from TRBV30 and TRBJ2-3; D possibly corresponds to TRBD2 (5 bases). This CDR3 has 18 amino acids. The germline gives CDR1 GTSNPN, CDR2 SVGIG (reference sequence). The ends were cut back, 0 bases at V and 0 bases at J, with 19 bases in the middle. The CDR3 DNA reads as TGTGCCTGGAGTGTAATGGTGGGGAGCTACCTCAGCACAGATACGCAGTATTTT. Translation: CAWSVMVGSYLSTDTQYF.

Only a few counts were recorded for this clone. In nucleotides, the CDR3 is TGCGCCAGCAGCTTGGCCGGGACAGGGGGCATAGATACGCAGTATTTT. It specifies CASSLAGTGGIDTQYF. The chain combines TRBV5-1 with TRBJ2-3; 12 bases agree with TRBD1. The germline V gene encodes CDR1 SGHRS and CDR2 YFSETQ. V dropped 0 bases and J dropped 5; count of bases not matched to a gene: 4. The CDR3 is 16 amino acids.

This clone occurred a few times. CDR3 residues: CASIGGSGGYTF. Written as DNA, the CDR3 is TGTGCCAGCATAGGGGGTTCGGGTGGCTACACCTTC. The gene calls are TRBV28 and TRBJ1-2, with D tentatively TRBD1 (6 bases). V lost 7 bases and J 7 bases, leaving 13 bases between the germline ends. From germline, CDR1 is MDHEN and CDR2 SYDVKM. This CDR3 spans 12 amino acids.

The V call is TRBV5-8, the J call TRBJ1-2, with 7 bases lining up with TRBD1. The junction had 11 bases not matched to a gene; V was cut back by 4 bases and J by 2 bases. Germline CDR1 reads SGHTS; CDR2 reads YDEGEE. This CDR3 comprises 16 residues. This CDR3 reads CASSLRTGPPNYGYTF. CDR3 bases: TGTGCCAGCAGCCTCCGGACAGGACCCCCAAACTATGGCTACACCTTC.

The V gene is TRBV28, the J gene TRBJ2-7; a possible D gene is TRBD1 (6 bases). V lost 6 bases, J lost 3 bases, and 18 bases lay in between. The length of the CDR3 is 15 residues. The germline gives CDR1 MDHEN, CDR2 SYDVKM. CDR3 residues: CASRLTGSSFYEQYF. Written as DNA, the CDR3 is TGTGCCAGCAGACTCACAGGGAGCTCTTTCTACGAGCAGTACTTC.

The CDR3 loop is CASSPPVLAGVHTQYF. CDR3 nucleotide sequence: TGTGCCAGCTCACCACCGGTTCTAGCGGGAGTGCATACGCAGTATTTT. The chain couples TRBV18 to TRBJ2-3; 10 bases agree with TRBD2. The germline V gene has CDR1 KGHSH and CDR2 LQKENI. The CDR3 loop spans 16 amino acids. With 0 bases clipped from V and 7 bases from J, the junction kept 7 bases outside the gene matches.

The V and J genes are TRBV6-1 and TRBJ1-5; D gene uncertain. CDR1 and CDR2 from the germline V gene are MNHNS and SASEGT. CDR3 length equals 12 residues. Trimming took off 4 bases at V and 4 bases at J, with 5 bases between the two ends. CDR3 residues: CASSVLNQPQHF. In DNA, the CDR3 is TGTGCCAGCAGTGTTCTGAATCAGCCCCAGCATTTT.

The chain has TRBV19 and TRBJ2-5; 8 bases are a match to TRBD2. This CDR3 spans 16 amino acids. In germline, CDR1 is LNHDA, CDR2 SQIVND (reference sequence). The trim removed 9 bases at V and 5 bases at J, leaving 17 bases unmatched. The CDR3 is CASRDRGGRNFETQYF. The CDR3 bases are TGTGCCAGCCGGGACCGGGGGGGGCGTAATTTTGAGACCCAGTACTTC.

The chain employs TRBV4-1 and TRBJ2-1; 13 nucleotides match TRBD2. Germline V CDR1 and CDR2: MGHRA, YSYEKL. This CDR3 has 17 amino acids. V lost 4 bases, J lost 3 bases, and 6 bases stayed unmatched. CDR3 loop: CASSPGLAGPLYNEQFF. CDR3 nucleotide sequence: TGCGCCAGCAGCCCGGGACTAGCGGGACCCCTCTACAATGAGCAGTTCTTC.

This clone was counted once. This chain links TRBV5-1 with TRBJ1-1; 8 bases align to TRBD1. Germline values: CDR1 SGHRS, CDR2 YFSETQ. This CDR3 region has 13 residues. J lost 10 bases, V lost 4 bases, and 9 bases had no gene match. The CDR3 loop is CASSTGQGLGAFF. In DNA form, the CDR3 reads TGCGCCAGCAGCACCGGACAGGGTTTGGGAGCTTTCTTT.